Listed below are T cell receptor beta chains from one sample, sequenced in a study of radiotherapy plus CTLA-4 blockade in lung cancer. Clones were read by immunoSEQ multiplex PCR, and TCRdb kept only the in-frame ones, dropping some. The data contain roughly 90,000 clones, approximately 86% of them singletons. Source: peripheral blood, taken from a patient treated with radiotherapy plus ipilimumab. The receptors shown here come from a human donor with non-small cell lung cancer that progressed on radiotherapy plus ipilimumab. CDR3s include the opening cysteine and the closing phenylalanine or tryptophan. The order of the fields is V gene, clone size, D gene, J gene, CDR3 DNA, CDR3 protein. The D gene is left open where the match is weak. Size is omitted from some rows. Given values are once, few, many or a class for expanded clones.

V gene: TRBV6-6
clone size: .
D gene: .
J gene: TRBJ2-5
CDR3 DNA: TGTGCCAGCAGCTTCACGGGCAGAGCGGACCAAGAGACCCAGTACTTC
CDR3 protein: CASSFTGRADQETQYF

V gene: TRBV30
clone size: .
D gene: .
J gene: TRBJ2-7
CDR3 DNA: TGTGCCTGGAGTACAGGGATCTCCTACGAGCAGTACTTC
CDR3 protein: CAWSTGISYEQYF

V gene: TRBV29-1
clone size: .
D gene: .
J gene: TRBJ2-5
CDR3 DNA: TGCAGCGTTGTGGCAGTAGCCCAAGAGACCCAGTACTTC
CDR3 protein: CSVVAVAQETQYF

V gene: TRBV27
clone size: .
D gene: .
J gene: TRBJ2-7
CDR3 DNA: TGTGCCAGCAGGCAGGAGAGCGGGCTACCCTACGAGCAGTACTTC
CDR3 protein: CASRQESGLPYEQYF

V gene: TRBV5-6
clone size: few
D gene: .
J gene: TRBJ1-5
CDR3 DNA: TGTGCCAGCAGCTTGAGAGGATTTAATCAGCCCCAGCATTTT
CDR3 protein: CASSLRGFNQPQHF

V gene: TRBV6-5
clone size: .
D gene: TRBD1
J gene: TRBJ2-7
CDR3 DNA: TGTGCCAGCAGACCCGGGACAGGGGGCCTGTACGAGCAGTACTTC
CDR3 protein: CASRPGTGGLYEQYF

V gene: TRBV2
clone size: .
D gene: .
J gene: TRBJ2-7
CDR3 DNA: TGTGCCAGCAGTGCTCTAATACCACCGGAGCAGTACTTC
CDR3 protein: CASSALIPPEQYF

V gene: TRBV19
clone size: .
D gene: .
J gene: TRBJ2-6
CDR3 DNA: TGTGCCAGTAGTCCCGTCCTAAGGGGCTCTGGGGCCAACGTCCTGACTTTC
CDR3 protein: CASSPVLRGSGANVLTF

V gene: TRBV19
clone size: few
D gene: .
J gene: TRBJ2-1
CDR3 DNA: TGTGCCAGTATTCTCGAGGGGGATGAGCAGTTCTTC
CDR3 protein: CASILEGDEQFF

V gene: TRBV7-8
clone size: .
D gene: TRBD2
J gene: TRBJ2-7
CDR3 DNA: TGTGCCAGCAGCTTAGCGGCTCTAGCGGGAGACTCCTACGAGCAGTACTTC
CDR3 protein: CASSLAALAGDSYEQYF

V gene: TRBV4-2
clone size: .
D gene: .
J gene: TRBJ2-7
CDR3 DNA: TGTGCCAGCAGCCAAGCCCCACTAGAGTACGAGCAGTACTTC
CDR3 protein: CASSQAPLEYEQYF

V gene: TRBV6-5
clone size: .
D gene: TRBD2
J gene: TRBJ2-1
CDR3 DNA: TGTGCCAGCAAAAGGTTCTGGGCGGGAGTGAATGAGCAGTTCTTC
CDR3 protein: CASKRFWAGVNEQFF

V gene: TRBV5-1
clone size: .
D gene: TRBD2
J gene: TRBJ2-3
CDR3 DNA: TGCGCCAGCAGCTTGGGGGCTAGCGGTTACACAGATACGCAGTATTTT
CDR3 protein: CASSLGASGYTDTQYF

V gene: TRBV2
clone size: .
D gene: .
J gene: TRBJ2-5
CDR3 DNA: TGTGCCAGCAGGCGGACAGAGCAAGAGACCCAGTACTTC
CDR3 protein: CASRRTEQETQYF

V gene: TRBV5-4
clone size: .
D gene: .
J gene: TRBJ1-3
CDR3 DNA: TGTGCCAGCAGCTACGGGGGCGAGGGACTATCCATATATTTT
CDR3 protein: CASSYGGEGLSIYF

V gene: TRBV30
clone size: .
D gene: .
J gene: TRBJ2-6
CDR3 DNA: TGTGCCTGGAACGCTGGGGCCAACGTCCTGACTTTC
CDR3 protein: CAWNAGANVLTF

V gene: TRBV19
clone size: once
D gene: .
J gene: TRBJ1-2
CDR3 DNA: TGTGCCAGTAGTCGGGACGGACTGCGAGGCTACACCTTC
CDR3 protein: CASSRDGLRGYTF

V gene: TRBV5-6
clone size: .
D gene: TRBD2
J gene: TRBJ2-5
CDR3 DNA: TGTGCCAGCAGCTCTGGGACTAGCGGGAGACAGTGGGAGACCCAGTACTTC
CDR3 protein: CASSSGTSGRQWETQYF

V gene: TRBV2
clone size: once
D gene: .
J gene: TRBJ1-1
CDR3 DNA: TGTGCCAGCAGTGCCTACCGGGCTGTTGAAGCTTTCTTT
CDR3 protein: CASSAYRAVEAFF

V gene: TRBV4-1
clone size: .
D gene: TRBD1
J gene: TRBJ1-1
CDR3 DNA: TGCGCCAGCAGCCGGGACAGGGGGGGCACTGAAGCTTTCTTT
CDR3 protein: CASSRDRGGTEAFF

V gene: TRBV9
clone size: .
D gene: TRBD2
J gene: TRBJ2-1
CDR3 DNA: TGTGCCAGCAGTACGGGAGGGCCATATTTTGAGCAGTTCTTC
CDR3 protein: CASSTGGPYFEQFF

V gene: TRBV7-3
clone size: .
D gene: TRBD2
J gene: TRBJ2-2
CDR3 DNA: TGTGCCAGCAGCTTATTAGCTAGCGGGAGGATCAACGGGGAGCTGTTTTTT
CDR3 protein: CASSLLASGRINGELFF

V gene: TRBV10-2
clone size: .
D gene: TRBD2
J gene: TRBJ2-2
CDR3 DNA: TGCGCCAGCAGTGTAGCGGGACCGAACACCGGGGAGCTGTTTTTT
CDR3 protein: CASSVAGPNTGELFF

V gene: TRBV2
clone size: .
D gene: TRBD2
J gene: TRBJ2-7
CDR3 DNA: TGTGCCAGCAAGAGGGCGGGAGGAGGAGACGAGCAGTACTTC
CDR3 protein: CASKRAGGGDEQYF

V gene: TRBV18
clone size: .
D gene: TRBD1
J gene: TRBJ1-3
CDR3 DNA: TGTGCCAGCTCACGGACAGGGGCGAGCTCTGGAAACACCATATATTTT
CDR3 protein: CASSRTGASSGNTIYF

V gene: TRBV19
clone size: .
D gene: .
J gene: TRBJ2-5
CDR3 DNA: TGTGCCAGTAGTATAAATCGGGGTGGGGAGACCCAGTACTTC
CDR3 protein: CASSINRGGETQYF

V gene: TRBV1
clone size: .
D gene: .
J gene: TRBJ2-3
CDR3 DNA: TGCACCAGCAGCCAGCTAGGGACTAGCGAGGGGGATACGCAGTATTTT
CDR3 protein: CTSSQLGTSEGDTQYF

V gene: TRBV7-9
clone size: .
D gene: TRBD2
J gene: TRBJ2-1
CDR3 DNA: TGTGCCAGCAGCAGAGAGGGGACTAGCGGGTCCGATGAGCAGTTCTTC
CDR3 protein: CASSREGTSGSDEQFF

V gene: TRBV5-1
clone size: .
D gene: TRBD1
J gene: TRBJ1-5
CDR3 DNA: TGCGCCAGCAGCTCGGGACAGGGCAGCAATCAGCCCCAGCATTTT
CDR3 protein: CASSSGQGSNQPQHF

V gene: TRBV27
clone size: once
D gene: TRBD1
J gene: TRBJ2-7
CDR3 DNA: TGTGCCAGCAGCCCAGGGACAGGAGGCTACGAGCAGTACTTC
CDR3 protein: CASSPGTGGYEQYF

V gene: TRBV9
clone size: .
D gene: .
J gene: TRBJ2-2
CDR3 DNA: TGTGCCAGCAGCGTAGAGGGCACCAACACCGGGGAGCTGTTTTTT
CDR3 protein: CASSVEGTNTGELFF

V gene: TRBV5-1
clone size: .
D gene: .
J gene: TRBJ1-3
CDR3 DNA: TGCGCCAGCAGCCCGTTATTGTGGTCGTCCTCTGGAAACACCATATATTTT
CDR3 protein: CASSPLLWSSSGNTIYF

V gene: TRBV18
clone size: .
D gene: .
J gene: TRBJ1-5
CDR3 DNA: TGTGCCAGCCCCAGCCCCCCAGGGGACAATCAGCCCCAGCATTTT
CDR3 protein: CASPSPPGDNQPQHF

V gene: TRBV6-1
clone size: .
D gene: TRBD2
J gene: TRBJ2-3
CDR3 DNA: TGTGCCAGCAGTGAAACCCTAGCGGGAGTGGGGGGTACGCAGTATTTT
CDR3 protein: CASSETLAGVGGTQYF

V gene: TRBV18
clone size: .
D gene: .
J gene: TRBJ1-5
CDR3 DNA: TGTGCCAGCTCAAGGGGTGTTCAGCCCCAGCATTTT
CDR3 protein: CASSRGVQPQHF

V gene: TRBV9
clone size: .
D gene: .
J gene: TRBJ2-7
CDR3 DNA: TGTGCCAGCAGCGTAGACTCGGGCTCCTACGAGCAGTACTTC
CDR3 protein: CASSVDSGSYEQYF

V gene: TRBV7-3
clone size: .
D gene: .
J gene: TRBJ2-3
CDR3 DNA: TGTGCCAGCAGCTTATCGGCGGGCACAGATACGCAGTATTTT
CDR3 protein: CASSLSAGTDTQYF

V gene: TRBV10-3
clone size: .
D gene: .
J gene: TRBJ1-1
CDR3 DNA: TGTGCCACCAAGGTAGTCGCGTTCACTGAAGCTTTCTTT
CDR3 protein: CATKVVAFTEAFF

V gene: TRBV13
clone size: .
D gene: TRBD2
J gene: TRBJ2-6
CDR3 DNA: TGTGCCAGCAGCTGGGGAGGGAGCTCTGGGGCCAACGTCCTGACTTTC
CDR3 protein: CASSWGGSSGANVLTF

V gene: TRBV2
clone size: .
D gene: .
J gene: TRBJ2-5
CDR3 DNA: TGTGCCGGAAATCGGGTCCTAGAGACCCAGTACTTC
CDR3 protein: CAGNRVLETQYF

V gene: TRBV30
clone size: .
D gene: .
J gene: TRBJ1-2
CDR3 DNA: TGTGCCTGGAGTCGGGTGGAATTATATGGCTACACCTTC
CDR3 protein: CAWSRVELYGYTF

V gene: TRBV27
clone size: .
D gene: .
J gene: TRBJ1-6
CDR3 DNA: TGTGCCAGCAGTTTTGGGTATAATTCACCCCTCCACTTT
CDR3 protein: CASSFGYNSPLHF

V gene: TRBV2
clone size: .
D gene: .
J gene: TRBJ2-5
CDR3 DNA: TGTGCCAGCAGTGAAGAGCTTCCCGAGACCCAGTACTTC
CDR3 protein: CASSEELPETQYF

V gene: TRBV4-2
clone size: .
D gene: .
J gene: TRBJ2-1
CDR3 DNA: TGTGCCAGCAGCCAAGATCTCTTTGGAAGAGGGGAGCAGTTCTTC
CDR3 protein: CASSQDLFGRGEQFF

V gene: TRBV27
clone size: .
D gene: TRBD1
J gene: TRBJ2-7
CDR3 DNA: TGTGCCAGCAGACGGGACAGGGTGGACTACGAGCAGTACTTC
CDR3 protein: CASRRDRVDYEQYF

V gene: TRBV5-4
clone size: .
D gene: TRBD2
J gene: TRBJ2-1
CDR3 DNA: TGTGCCAGCAGAAAGGAGGTCAGCGGGAGCTTCTATGAGCAGTTCTTC
CDR3 protein: CASRKEVSGSFYEQFF

V gene: TRBV5-5
clone size: .
D gene: .
J gene: TRBJ1-2
CDR3 DNA: TGTGCCAGCAGCAATCATCGGGTATACGGGAACTATGGCTACACCTTC
CDR3 protein: CASSNHRVYGNYGYTF

V gene: TRBV11-3
clone size: .
D gene: .
J gene: TRBJ1-1
CDR3 DNA: TGTGCCAGCAGCTTAGGACCGGTCACTGAAGCTTTCTTT
CDR3 protein: CASSLGPVTEAFF

V gene: TRBV5-5
clone size: .
D gene: TRBD1
J gene: TRBJ2-7
CDR3 DNA: TGTGCCAGCAGCTCGGGACAGGGTCCCTACGAGCAGTACTTC
CDR3 protein: CASSSGQGPYEQYF

V gene: TRBV11-2
clone size: .
D gene: .
J gene: TRBJ1-1
CDR3 DNA: TGTGCCAGCAGCGCATTGACTGAAGCTTTCTTT
CDR3 protein: CASSALTEAFF

V gene: TRBV2
clone size: .
D gene: TRBD1
J gene: TRBJ1-1
CDR3 DNA: TGTGCCAGCAGCAGACAGGGGAACACTGAAGCTTTCTTT
CDR3 protein: CASSRQGNTEAFF

V gene: TRBV6-1
clone size: once
D gene: .
J gene: TRBJ2-5
CDR3 DNA: TGTGCCAGCACCGCCCATGGGGAGACCCAGTACTTC
CDR3 protein: CASTAHGETQYF